The clone carrying this T cell receptor beta chain occurred a few times. The target antigen is unknown. This specimen belongs to a study of CD8+ T cells in alopecia areata. Study at large: Tofacitinib exposure lasted 6 to 18 months, followed by 6 months off drug.

Treatment indicated: oral pan-JAK inhibitor, 5-10 mg twice daily. After isolation, RNA underwent reverse transcription to generate cDNA as the sequencing template. The table came from immunoSEQ multiplex PCR; TCRdb's copy has only in-frame clones and leaves some out. The table lists 150,000 to 250,000 clones, 58% of them singletons, with about 5% in the top ten. General observations from the study: The treated group had a single nonresponder, limiting CD8+ expansion-response conclusions. Scalp clonality decreased significantly with tofacitinib, and so did expanded CD8+ clones among the top 100.

Trimming took off 5 bases at V and 0 bases at J, with 7 bases between the two ends. Germline CDR1 SSHAT, CDR2 FNYEAQ (reference sequence). This CDR3 is built from 13 residues. The sample was CD4+ T cells sorted from blood, taken at week 24, from a patient treated with tofacitinib. This chain uses TRBV7-7 with TRBJ2-5; D is perhaps TRBD1 (5 bases). This receptor was identified in a human donor with alopecia areata. The CDR3 DNA follows: TGTGCCAGCAGCCAGGGTTACCAAGAGACCCAGTACTTC. Residues: CASSQGYQETQYF.